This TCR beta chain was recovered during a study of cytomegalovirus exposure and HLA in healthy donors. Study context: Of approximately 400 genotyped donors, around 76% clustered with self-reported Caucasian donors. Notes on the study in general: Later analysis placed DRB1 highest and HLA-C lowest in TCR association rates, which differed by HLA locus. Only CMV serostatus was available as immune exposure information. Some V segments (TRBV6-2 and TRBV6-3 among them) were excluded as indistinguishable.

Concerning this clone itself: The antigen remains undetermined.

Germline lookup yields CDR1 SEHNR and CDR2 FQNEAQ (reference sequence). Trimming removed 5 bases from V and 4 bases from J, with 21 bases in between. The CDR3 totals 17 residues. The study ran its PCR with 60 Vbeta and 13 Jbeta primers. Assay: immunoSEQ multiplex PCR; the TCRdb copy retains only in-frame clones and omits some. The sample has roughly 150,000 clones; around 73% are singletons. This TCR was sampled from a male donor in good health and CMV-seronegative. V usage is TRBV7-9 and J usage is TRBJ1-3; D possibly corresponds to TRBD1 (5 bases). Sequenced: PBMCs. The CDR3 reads CASSPVGRGFSGNTIYF. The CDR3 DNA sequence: TGTGCCAGCAGCCCCGTGGGTCGGGGGTTCTCCGGAAACACCATATATTTT.